The clone carrying this TCR beta chain was picked up one time. These data come from a study of shared T cell receptors in the human thymus. Trimming left V 3 bases short and J 5 bases short, with 17 bases between. CDR3 length: 15 residues. The germline V gene encodes CDR1 SGHDN and CDR2 FVKESK. TCRdb's table, derived via immunoSEQ multiplex PCR, lists solely in-frame clones and lacks some. The data contain roughly 500,000 clones, around 82% of them singletons. These records were also assigned to another study, of human thymus T cells. Turning to that study: Each of the donors was a healthy Finnish infant who was undergoing open corrective cardiac surgery for congenital heart defects.

The sequence was obtained from a boy in the first two years of life with a congenital heart defect. This sequence joins TRBV14 and TRBJ2-7; no clear D gene. The sequencing sample was made of thymocytes. For the CDR3, the DNA is TGTGCCAGCAGCCATTCCTCCAGTAGCCTGGACGAGCAGTACTTC. This sequence encodes CASSHSSSSLDEQYF. Together with reference TRBV14 and TRBJ2-7, the CDR3 gives the full variable domain: EAGVTQFPSHSVIEKGQTVTLRCDPISGHDNLYWYRRVMGKEIKFLLHFVKESKQDESGMPNNRFLAERTGGTYSTLKVQPAELEDSGVYFCASSHSSSSLDEQYFGPGTRLTVT.